This T cell receptor beta chain was documented in a study of T cells in Graves' hyperthyroidism and ophthalmopathy. This clonotype was detected ten times or more. From germline, CDR1 is MDHEN and CDR2 SYDVKM. The germline V and J ends were trimmed by 6 bases and 12 bases, with 21 bases remaining between them. The CDR3 is 13 amino acids. The source material, RNA transcripts, was used to amplify TCR beta CDR3 regions. When the TCR CDR3 underwent first-round RT-PCR, the HTBI primer set was used. MiXCR was run by TCRdb on the multiplex PCR reads, yielding one entry per CDR3 protein. The sample lists approximately 610,000 distinct CDR3 sequences, roughly 14% occurring once.

This clonotype originated in a woman aged 35 to 49 with Graves' ophthalmopathy. Material: blood. The gene calls are TRBV28 and TRBJ2-7; D is perhaps TRBD1 (7 bases). The CDR3 nucleotides are TGTGCCAGCAGGCAGAGCGTCGCAGGGGGGAGGTACTTC. Its translation is CASRQSVAGGRYF.